This T cell receptor beta chain was observed in a study of blood T cell repertoires in COVID-19. Profiled with immunoSEQ multiplex PCR; TCRdb holds only in-frame clones, not every one. Here the sample spans 130,000 or so clones, 86% being singletons. The TCR was taken from a man in his forties with acute or convalescent COVID-19. Sequencing used peripheral blood.

CDR3 in DNA: TGCGCCAGCAGCCAAGATCGAGGGTACGGCACCGGGGAGCTGTTTTTT. This encodes CASSQDRGYGTGELFF. The chain employs TRBV4-3 and TRBJ2-2; D possibly corresponds to TRBD2 (5 bases). CDR1 and CDR2 (germline): LGHNA, YSLEER. CDR3 size: 16 residues. V was clipped by 0 bases and J by 4 bases, with 12 bases between them.